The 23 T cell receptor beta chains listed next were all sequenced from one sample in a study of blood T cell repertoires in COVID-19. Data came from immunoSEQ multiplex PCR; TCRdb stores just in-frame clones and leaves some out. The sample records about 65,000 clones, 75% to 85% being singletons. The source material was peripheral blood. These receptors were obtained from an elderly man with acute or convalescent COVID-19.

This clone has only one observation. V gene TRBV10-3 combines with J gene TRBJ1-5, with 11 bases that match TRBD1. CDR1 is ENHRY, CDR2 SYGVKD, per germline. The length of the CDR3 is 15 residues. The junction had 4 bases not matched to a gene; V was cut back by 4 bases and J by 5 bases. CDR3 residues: CAISGDRGFDQPQHF. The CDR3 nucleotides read TGTGCCATCAGTGGGGACAGGGGGTTCGATCAGCCCCAGCATTTT.

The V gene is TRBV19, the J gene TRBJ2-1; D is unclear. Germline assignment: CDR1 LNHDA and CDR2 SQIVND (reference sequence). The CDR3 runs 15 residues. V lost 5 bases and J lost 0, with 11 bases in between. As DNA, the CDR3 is TGTGCCAGTAGTCGTCAGGAAAGCTCCTACAATGAGCAGTTCTTC. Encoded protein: CASSRQESSYNEQFF.

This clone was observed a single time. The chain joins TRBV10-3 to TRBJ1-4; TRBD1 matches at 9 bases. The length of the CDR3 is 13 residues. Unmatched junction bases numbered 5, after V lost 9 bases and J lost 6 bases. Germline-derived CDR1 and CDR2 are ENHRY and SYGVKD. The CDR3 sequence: CAISGTGHEKLFF. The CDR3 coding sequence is TGTGCCATTTCCGGGACAGGGCATGAAAAACTGTTTTTT.

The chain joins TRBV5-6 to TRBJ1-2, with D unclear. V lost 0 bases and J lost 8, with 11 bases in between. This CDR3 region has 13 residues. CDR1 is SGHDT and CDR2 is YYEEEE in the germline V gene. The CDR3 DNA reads TGTGCCAGCAGCTTGGAACGAGTCCACGGCTACACCTTC. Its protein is CASSLERVHGYTF.

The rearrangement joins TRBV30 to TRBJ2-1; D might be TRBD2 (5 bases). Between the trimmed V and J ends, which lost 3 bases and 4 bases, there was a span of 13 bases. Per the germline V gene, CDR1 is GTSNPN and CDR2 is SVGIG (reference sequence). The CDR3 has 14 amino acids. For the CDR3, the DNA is TGTGCCTGGAGCGGGGTTAGAGGATACAATGAGCAGTTCTTC. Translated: CAWSGVRGYNEQFF.

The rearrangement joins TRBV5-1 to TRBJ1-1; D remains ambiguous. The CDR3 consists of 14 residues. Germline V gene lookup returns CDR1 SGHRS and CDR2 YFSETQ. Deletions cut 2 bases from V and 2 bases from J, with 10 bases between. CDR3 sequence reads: CASSLGSSNTEAFF. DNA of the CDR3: TGCGCCAGCAGCTTAGGGAGCAGCAACACTGAAGCTTTCTTT.

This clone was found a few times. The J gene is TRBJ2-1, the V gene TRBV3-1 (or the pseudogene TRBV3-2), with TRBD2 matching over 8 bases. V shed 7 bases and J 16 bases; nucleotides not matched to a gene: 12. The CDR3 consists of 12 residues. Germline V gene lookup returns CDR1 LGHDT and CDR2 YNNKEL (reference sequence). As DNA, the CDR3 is TGTGCCAGCACCAACTCGCCGGGACTAGTCTTCTTC. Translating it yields CASTNSPGLVFF.

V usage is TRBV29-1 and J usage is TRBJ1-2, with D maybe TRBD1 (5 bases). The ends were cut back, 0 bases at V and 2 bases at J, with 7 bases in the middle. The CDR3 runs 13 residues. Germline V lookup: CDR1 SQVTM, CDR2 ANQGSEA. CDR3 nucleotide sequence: TGCAGCGTTGAAGATCGACAGAACTATGGCTACACCTTC. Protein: CSVEDRQNYGYTF.

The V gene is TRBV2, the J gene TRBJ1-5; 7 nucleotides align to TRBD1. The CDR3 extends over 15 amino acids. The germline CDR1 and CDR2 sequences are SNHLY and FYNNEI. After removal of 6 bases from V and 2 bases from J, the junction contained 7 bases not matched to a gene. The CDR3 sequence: CASSLQGLGNQPQHF. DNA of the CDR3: TGTGCCAGCAGCCTACAGGGGTTAGGCAATCAGCCCCAGCATTTT.

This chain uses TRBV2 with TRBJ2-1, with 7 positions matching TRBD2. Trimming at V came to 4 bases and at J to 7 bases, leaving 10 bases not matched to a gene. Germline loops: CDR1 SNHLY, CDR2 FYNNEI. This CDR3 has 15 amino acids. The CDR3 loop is CASSVGGGARNEQFF. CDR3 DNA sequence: TGTGCCAGCAGTGTAGGCGGGGGTGCGCGGAATGAGCAGTTCTTC.

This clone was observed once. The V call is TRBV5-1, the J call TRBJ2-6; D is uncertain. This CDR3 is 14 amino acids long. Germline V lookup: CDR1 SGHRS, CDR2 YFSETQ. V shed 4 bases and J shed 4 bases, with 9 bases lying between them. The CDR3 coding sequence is TGCGCCAGCAGCCCCGTTGCGGGGGCCAACGTCCTGACTTTC. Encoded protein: CASSPVAGANVLTF. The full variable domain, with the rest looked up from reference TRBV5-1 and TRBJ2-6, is KAGVTQTPRYLIKTRGQQVTLSCSPISGHRSVSWYQQTPGQGLQFLFEYFSETQRNKGNFPGRFSGRQFSNSRSEMNVSTLELGDSALYLCASSPVAGANVLTFGAGSRLTVL.

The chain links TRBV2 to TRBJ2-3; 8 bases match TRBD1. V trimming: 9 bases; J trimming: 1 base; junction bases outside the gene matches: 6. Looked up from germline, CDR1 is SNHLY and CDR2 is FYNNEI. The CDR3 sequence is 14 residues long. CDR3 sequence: CASQPTGGTDTQYF. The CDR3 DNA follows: TGTGCCAGTCAACCGACAGGGGGCACAGATACGCAGTATTTT.

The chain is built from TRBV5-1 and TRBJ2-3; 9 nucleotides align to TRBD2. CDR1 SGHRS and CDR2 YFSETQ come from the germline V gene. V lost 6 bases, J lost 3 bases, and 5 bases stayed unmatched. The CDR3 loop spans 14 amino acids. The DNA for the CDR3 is TGCGCCAGCATGGCGGGGGGGCGGACAGATACGCAGTATTTT. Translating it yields CASMAGGRTDTQYF.

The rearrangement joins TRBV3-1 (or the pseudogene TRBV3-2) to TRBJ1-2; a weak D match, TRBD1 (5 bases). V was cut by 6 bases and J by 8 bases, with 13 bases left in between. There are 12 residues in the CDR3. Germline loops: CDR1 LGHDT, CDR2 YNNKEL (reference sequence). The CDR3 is CASRAGGYGYTF. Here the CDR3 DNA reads TGTGCCAGCAGGGCGGGGGGGTACGGCTACACCTTC.

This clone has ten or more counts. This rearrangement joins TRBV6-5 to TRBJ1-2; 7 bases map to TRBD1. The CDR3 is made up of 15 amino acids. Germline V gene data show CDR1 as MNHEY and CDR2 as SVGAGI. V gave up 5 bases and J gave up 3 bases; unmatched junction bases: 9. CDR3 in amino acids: CASSIEGGDYYGYTF. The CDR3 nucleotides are TGTGCCAGCAGTATCGAAGGGGGCGACTACTATGGCTACACCTTC.

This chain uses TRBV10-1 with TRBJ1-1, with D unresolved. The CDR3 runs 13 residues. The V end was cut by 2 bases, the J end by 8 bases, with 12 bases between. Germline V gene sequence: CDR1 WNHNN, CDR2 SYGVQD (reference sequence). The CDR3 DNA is TGCGCCAGCAGTGAGGGGCGAGGGTACGAAGCTTTCTTT. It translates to CASSEGRGYEAFF.

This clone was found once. This chain's CDR3 is CASSPGGGQPQHF. As DNA, the CDR3 is TGCGCCAGCAGCCCCGGGGGGGGTCAGCCCCAGCATTTT. The genes are TRBV5-1 and TRBJ1-5; tentative D call: TRBD1 (5 bases). Germline V gives CDR1 SGHRS, CDR2 YFSETQ. V shed 4 bases and J shed 6 bases, with 11 bases lying between them. This CDR3 region has 13 residues.

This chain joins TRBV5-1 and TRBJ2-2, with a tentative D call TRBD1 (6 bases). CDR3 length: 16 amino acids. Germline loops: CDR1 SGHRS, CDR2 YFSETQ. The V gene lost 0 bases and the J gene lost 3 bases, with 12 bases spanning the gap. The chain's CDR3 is CASSLVRGRDTGELFF. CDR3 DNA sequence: TGCGCCAGCAGCTTGGTCAGGGGACGGGACACCGGGGAGCTGTTTTTT.

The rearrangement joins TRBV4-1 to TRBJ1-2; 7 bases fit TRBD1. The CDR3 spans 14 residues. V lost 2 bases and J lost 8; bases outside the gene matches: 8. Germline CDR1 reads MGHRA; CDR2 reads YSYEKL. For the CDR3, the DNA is TGCGCCAGCAGCCAACCTCAGACAGGGAGCGGCTACACCTTC. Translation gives CASSQPQTGSGYTF.

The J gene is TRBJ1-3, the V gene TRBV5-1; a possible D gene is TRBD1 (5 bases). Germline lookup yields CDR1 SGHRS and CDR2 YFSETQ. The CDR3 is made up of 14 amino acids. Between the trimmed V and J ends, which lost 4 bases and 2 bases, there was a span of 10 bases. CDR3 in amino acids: CASSPGGAGNTIYF. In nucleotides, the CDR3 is TGCGCCAGCAGCCCGGGAGGGGCTGGAAACACCATATATTTT.

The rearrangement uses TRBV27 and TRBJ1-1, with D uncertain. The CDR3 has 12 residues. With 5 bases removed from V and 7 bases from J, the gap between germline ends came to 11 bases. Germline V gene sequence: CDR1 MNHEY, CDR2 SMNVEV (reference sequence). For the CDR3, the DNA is TGTGCCAGCAGTAAGGGCGGGCGTGAAGCTTTCTTT. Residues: CASSKGGREAFF.

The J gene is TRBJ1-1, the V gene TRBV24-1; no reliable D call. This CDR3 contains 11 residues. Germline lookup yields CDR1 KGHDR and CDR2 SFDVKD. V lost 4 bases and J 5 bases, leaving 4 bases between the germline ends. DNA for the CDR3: TGTGCCACCAGTGACGGGACTGAAGCTTTCTTT. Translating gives CATSDGTEAFF.

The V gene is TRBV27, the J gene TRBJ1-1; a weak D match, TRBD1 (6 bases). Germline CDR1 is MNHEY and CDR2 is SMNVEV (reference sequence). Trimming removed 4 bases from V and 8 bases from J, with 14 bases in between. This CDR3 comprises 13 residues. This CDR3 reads CASSSTRGGEAFF. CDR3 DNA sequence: TGTGCCAGCAGTTCAACCAGGGGAGGGGAAGCTTTCTTT.